These 19 T cell receptor beta chains were all obtained from the same sample, sequenced in a study of cytomegalovirus exposure and HLA in healthy donors. PCR involved 60 Vbeta and 13 Jbeta primers. Here immunoSEQ multiplex PCR was the method, and the copy in TCRdb shows in-frame clones only, minus some. Among about 120,000 clones listed, around four fifths were seen once. The sample taken for sequencing was PBMCs. These receptors were obtained from a young man in good health and CMV-seropositive.

The rearrangement uses TRBV5-4 and TRBJ1-2; D is perhaps TRBD1 (6 bases). Trimming stripped 4 bases from V and 2 bases from J, with 15 bases between. The CDR3 is 15 residues long. The V gene's germline CDR1 is SGHNT and CDR2 YYREEE (reference sequence). CDR3 sequence: CASSARRQGNYGYTF. CDR3 bases: TGTGCCAGCAGCGCACGCCGGCAGGGGAACTATGGCTACACCTTC.

This clone occurred a few times. This sequence joins TRBV28 and TRBJ2-3; TRBD2 matches at 8 bases. Germline V lookup: CDR1 MDHEN, CDR2 SYDVKM. The CDR3 has 14 residues. Trimming took 2 bases from V and 4 from J; bases not matched to a gene: 2. The DNA of the CDR3 is TGTGCCAGCAGTTTACCGGGAGGGGCAGATACGCAGTATTTT. This sequence encodes CASSLPGGADTQYF.

The rearrangement uses TRBV5-1 and TRBJ1-3; D possibly corresponds to TRBD1 (5 bases). The V and J ends lost 3 bases and 0 bases respectively, with 13 bases between them. The CDR3 length is 16 residues. Germline V gene sequence: CDR1 SGHRS, CDR2 YFSETQ. Here the CDR3 DNA reads TGCGCCAGCAGCTGGACGACAGTCGACTCTGGAAACACCATATATTTT. This codes for CASSWTTVDSGNTIYF.

This chain joins TRBV28 and TRBJ2-1, with D uncertain. Trimming took 6 bases from V and 0 from J, leaving 12 bases between them. The germline V gene encodes CDR1 MDHEN and CDR2 SYDVKM. This CDR3 spans 15 amino acids. This CDR3 reads CASSHPASSYNEQFF. The CDR3 nucleotides read TGTGCCAGCAGCCATCCAGCTAGCTCCTACAATGAGCAGTTCTTC.

The table lists this clone with a count of one. The rearrangement links TRBV7-2 to TRBJ1-2, with TRBD1 as a possible D gene (6 bases). V was trimmed by 3 bases and J by 3 bases, leaving 8 bases between them. The length of the CDR3 is 13 residues. Germline CDR1 reads SGHTA; CDR2 reads FQGNSA. CDR3 sequence (DNA): TGTGCCAGCAGCTTGCGACAGGACTATGGCTACACCTTC. Translated: CASSLRQDYGYTF.

The V gene is TRBV5-1, the J gene TRBJ2-7, with TRBD2 identical over 7 bases. V was pared by 8 bases and J by 2 bases, with 7 bases of the junction left unmatched. The CDR3 is 13 residues long. CDR1 is SGHRS and CDR2 is YFSETQ in the germline V gene. This chain's CDR3 is CARKAGITYEQYF. The CDR3 coding sequence is TGCGCCAGGAAAGCGGGAATAACCTACGAGCAGTACTTC.

V gene TRBV18 combines with J gene TRBJ2-1, with 14 bases fitting TRBD2. The CDR3 covers 16 residues. Per germline, CDR1 KGHSH and CDR2 LQKENI. J was trimmed by 8 bases and V by 3 bases; bases with no gene match: 6. DNA of the CDR3: TGTGCCAGCTCACCCCCAGGGACTAGCGGGAGCTATGAGCAGTTCTTC. The encoded protein is CASSPPGTSGSYEQFF.

The chain uses TRBV28 and TRBJ1-5; D gene uncertain. Looked up from germline, CDR1 is MDHEN and CDR2 is SYDVKM. V dropped 5 bases and J dropped 2 bases, with 10 bases sitting between them. The CDR3 loop spans 14 amino acids. CDR3 DNA: TGTGCCAGCAGTCCGATACGGGGCAATCAGCCCCAGCATTTT. It specifies CASSPIRGNQPQHF.

This clone was observed a single time. The V call is TRBV28, the J call TRBJ2-7, with D tentatively TRBD2 (5 bases). CDR1 and CDR2 from the germline V gene are MDHEN and SYDVKM. This CDR3 is 14 amino acids long. Trimming shortened V by 2 bases and J by 2 bases, and 10 bases separated the two germline ends. The CDR3 bases are TGTGCCAGCAGTTTAATCCAGCGGCCCTACGAGCAGTACTTC. Translated, it gives CASSLIQRPYEQYF.

The chain uses TRBV4-2 and TRBJ2-7; D remains unclear. The V end lost 0 bases, the J end lost 6 bases, and 9 bases lay between the germline ends. Looked up from germline, CDR1 is LGHNA and CDR2 is YNFKEQ. This CDR3 is built from 13 residues. The CDR3 DNA sequence: TGTGCCAGCAGCCAAGATCTGAGTTTCGAGCAGTACTTC. Its protein product is CASSQDLSFEQYF.

The chain has TRBV6-1 and TRBJ1-5; D gene ambiguous. CDR3 size: 15 residues. Trimming removed 4 bases at V and 2 bases at J, with 12 bases between. Germline CDR1 reads MNHNS; CDR2 reads SASEGT. DNA of the CDR3: TGTGCCAGCAGTGCCCAGGTTTGGGGCAATCAGCCCCAGCATTTT. This sequence encodes CASSAQVWGNQPQHF.

This clone was counted once. The CDR3 sequence: CASSPTSGMKQFF. The CDR3, as DNA: TGTGCCAGCAGCCCCACTAGCGGGATGAAACAGTTCTTC. The rearrangement uses TRBV7-6 and TRBJ2-1, with 10 bases matching TRBD2. The CDR3 runs 13 residues. With V trimmed by 5 bases and J by 13 bases, 8 bases remained unmatched. Germline V lookup: CDR1 SGHVS, CDR2 FNYEAQ.

The rearrangement links TRBV9 to TRBJ2-7; 7 bases line up with TRBD2. Germline lookup yields CDR1 SGDLS and CDR2 YYNGEE. The junction had 0 bases not matched to a gene; V was cut back by 3 bases and J by 0 bases. This CDR3 comprises 13 residues. DNA of the CDR3: TGTGCCAGCAGCGGGACTAGCTCCTACGAGCAGTACTTC. As protein: CASSGTSSYEQYF.

The CDR3 sequence: CASSLLQGPGSRNYGYTF. CDR3 nucleotides: TGTGCCAGCAGTTTACTGCAGGGGCCCGGCTCCCGCAACTATGGCTACACCTTC. This chain connects TRBV27 to TRBJ1-2; weak D call: TRBD1 (6 bases). From germline, CDR1 is MNHEY and CDR2 SMNVEV (reference sequence). The CDR3 is 18 amino acids. The ends were cut back, 2 bases at V and 2 bases at J, with 21 bases in the middle.

The V gene is TRBV11-2, the J gene TRBJ2-3; 13 bases fit TRBD2. The junction had 10 bases not matched to a gene; V was cut back by 1 base and J by 6 bases. This CDR3 comprises 18 residues. The germline gives CDR1 SGHAT, CDR2 FQNNGV. The CDR3 nucleotides are TGTGCCAGCAGCTTAGCCTGGACTAGCGGGAGTGGGGGGGATACGCAGTATTTT. Translation: CASSLAWTSGSGGDTQYF. Together with reference TRBV11-2 and TRBJ2-3, the CDR3 gives the full variable domain: EAGVAQSPRYKIIEKRQSVAFWCNPISGHATLYWYQQILGQGPKLLIQFQNNGVVDDSQLPKDRFSAERLKGVDSTLKIQPAKLEDSAVYLCASSLAWTSGSGGDTQYFGPGTRLTVL.

The chain recombines TRBV6-1 with TRBJ2-7; 9 bases agree with TRBD1. The ends lost 4 bases at V and 5 bases at J; junction bases unmatched: 6. The CDR3 runs to 14 residues. The germline V gene encodes CDR1 MNHNS and CDR2 SASEGT. Here the CDR3 DNA reads TGTGCCAGCAGTGGACACAGGGGGCGGGACGAGCAGTACTTC. This encodes CASSGHRGRDEQYF.

This clone was counted a single time. The chain carries TRBV28 and TRBJ2-1, with D tentatively TRBD2 (6 bases). Germline V lookup: CDR1 MDHEN, CDR2 SYDVKM. The V gene lost 6 bases and the J gene lost 3 bases, with 21 bases spanning the gap. The CDR3 sequence is 17 residues long. CDR3 nucleotide sequence: TGTGCCAGCAGCGCGGAACCTGGGGCTAGCGTCTACAATGAGCAGTTCTTC. Amino acids: CASSAEPGASVYNEQFF.

This chain connects TRBV5-4 to TRBJ2-2, with TRBD2 matching over 13 bases. Germline V gene lookup returns CDR1 SGHNT and CDR2 YYREEE (reference sequence). The trim removed 2 bases at V and 6 bases at J, leaving 13 bases unmatched. CDR3 length: 19 amino acids. The CDR3 loop reads CASSFGVGAGLAGAGELFF. CDR3 coding DNA: TGTGCCAGCAGCTTTGGGGTCGGGGCTGGACTAGCGGGAGCCGGGGAGCTGTTTTTT.

This chain connects TRBV7-2 to TRBJ2-7; 10 bases are a match to TRBD1. CDR1 and CDR2 from the germline V gene are SGHTA and FQGNSA. The CDR3 extends over 15 amino acids. Germline trimming cut 1 base from V and 6 bases from J; bases unmatched to any gene: 6. CDR3 sequence (DNA): TGTGCCAGCAGCTTAGGCTCCGGGACAGGGGCCGAGCAGTACTTC. This codes for CASSLGSGTGAEQYF.